The sequence of this T cell receptor (beta chain) was determined in a study of CD8+ T cells in alopecia areata. Study-wide background: Treated patients received oral tofacitinib, 5 to 10 mg twice daily.

The sequencing template was cDNA reverse transcribed from extracted RNA. Assay: immunoSEQ multiplex PCR; the TCRdb copy retains only in-frame clones and omits some. Altogether about 120,000 clones are present, 35% to 40% being singletons, with the ten largest covering roughly 3.3%. Concerning this clone itself: Its antigen is not known.

Germline-derived CDR1 and CDR2 are SNHLY and FYNNEI. V dropped 6 bases and J dropped 5 bases, with 10 bases sitting between them. CDR3 length: 12 residues. Overall study findings and caveats: Resident alphabeta T-cell populations of normal skin are likewise subject to sequencing in scalp samples. Researchers report lesional scalp, most notably alopecia totalis/universalis, outstripped normal scalp in clonality.

This rearrangement joins TRBV2 to TRBJ1-2, with unresolved D. This receptor was identified in a human donor with alopecia areata. Sequenced: CD4+ T cells sorted from blood. CDR3 in amino acids: CASSLTDYGYTF. The CDR3, as DNA: TGTGCCAGCAGCCTTACAGATTATGGCTACACCTTC.